This entry concerns a single TCR beta chain. Its target is not known. Clones were read by immunoSEQ multiplex PCR, and TCRdb kept only the in-frame ones, dropping some. The sample lists tens of thousands of clones; approximately 89% were seen once. This specimen comes from a study of OX40 agonist ivuxolimab in advanced cancers. Findings and caveats of the study: Both CD4+ and CD8+ T cell populations in blood had undergone clonal expansion by week 6 at 0.1 to 3.0 mg/kg.

In germline, CDR1 is SGHDT, CDR2 YYEEEE. This CDR3 has 14 residues. V shed 4 bases and J shed 0 bases, with 10 bases lying between them. The sequencing used CD4+ or CD8+ T cells sorted from blood, collected in a trial of the OX40 agonist ivuxolimab. The chain carries TRBV5-6 and TRBJ1-1; no firm D call. The sequence derives from an adult with an advanced solid tumor such as melanoma, head and neck, liver or kidney cancer. This chain's CDR3 is CASSKGYMNTEAFF. As DNA, the CDR3 is TGTGCCAGCAGCAAAGGATATATGAACACTGAAGCTTTCTTT.